This TCR beta chain was captured by sequencing in a study of Ad26.COV2.S vaccination and SARS-CoV-2 variants. Overall study: This donor came from the COV1001 trial of Ad26.COV2.S. Intramuscular Ad26.COV2.S at 5x10^10 or 1x10^11 viral particles.

V was clipped by 1 base and J by 7 bases, with 11 bases between them. From germline, CDR1 is SGDLS and CDR2 YYNGEE. The CDR3 consists of 13 residues. Treatment in this sample: around 19 received Ad26.COV2.S at low or high dose, single or two shots; 5 received placebo; per-sample allocation not given. Collection of the samples took place on day 63 after the first injection of vaccine or placebo. Boston supplied an adult donor aged 18-55 years. Sequencing used immunoSEQ multiplex PCR; TCRdb keeps in-frame clones, though not all of them. This table has 240,000 or so clones, roughly 90% appearing once. The rearrangement links TRBV9 to TRBJ1-2; D is perhaps TRBD1 (6 bases). This clonotype originated in a person between 18 and 59 years old who received the Ad26.COV2.S COVID-19 vaccine or a placebo. The source was peripheral blood, collected in a trial of Ad26.COV2.S vaccine versus placebo. The CDR3 DNA reads TGTGCCAGCAGCGTATACAACAGGGTTGGCTACACCTTC. This codes for CASSVYNRVGYTF.